This T cell receptor (beta chain) was sequenced for a study of shared clonotypes between healthy human individuals. Around 91 million PBMCs were counted before genomic DNA extraction. Germline loops: CDR1 WNHNN, CDR2 SYGVQD (reference sequence). After removal of 0 bases from V and 2 bases from J, the junction contained 1 base not matched to a gene. The length of the CDR3 is 16 residues. TCRdb keeps only in-frame clones here, not all; method: immunoSEQ multiplex PCR. The sample includes fewer than 600,000 clones, around 74% of them seen just once. The sequencing input was PBMCs. The chain uses TRBV10-1 and TRBJ2-3; 11 nucleotides match TRBD2. The sequence derives from a woman aged 40 to 55 in good health. Some clones in this sample may be carry-over from other donors' samples. The CDR3 region is CASSESTSGNTDTQYF. CDR3 DNA sequence: TGCGCCAGCAGTGAGTCGACTAGCGGGAACACAGATACGCAGTATTTT.